Below, 22 T cell receptor beta chains from the same sample are listed, as sequenced in a study of blood T cells in healthy people across ages. For the second PCR, which ran for about 7 to 12 cycles, a sample-barcoded 5' primer and a J-beta primer mix were used. One entry per CDR3 protein results from TCRdb running MiXCR on the 5' RACE reads. The table lists about 720,000 distinct CDR3 sequences, roughly 20% of them singletons. Sequencing input: blood. Receptor source: a man aged 65 to 85 in good health.

The rearrangement joins TRBV6-5 to TRBJ2-5; 7 bases agree with TRBD2. The tail of the sequence fits TRBJ2-1 better, so the J call may be wrong. CDR3 length equals 17 residues. Germline values: CDR1 MNHEY, CDR2 SVGAGI. As DNA, the CDR3 is TGTGCCAGCAGTTACCCCATCCCCAGCGGGGACCTAAATGAGCAGTTCTTC. It is translated as CASSYPIPSGDLNEQFF.

The chain uses TRBV4-1 and TRBJ2-5; TRBD2 is a possible D gene (6 bases). CDR1 and CDR2 (germline): MGHRA, YSYEKL. V was pared by 4 bases and J by 5 bases, with 14 bases between. There are 14 residues in the CDR3. The CDR3 DNA follows: TGCGCCAGCAGCCCCGGAGGGTTGAGGGAGACCCAGTACTTC. Translation: CASSPGGLRETQYF.

The chain uses TRBV7-2 and TRBJ2-3, with D perhaps matching TRBD2 (6 bases). The CDR3 loop spans 15 amino acids. CDR1 and CDR2 (germline): SGHTA, FQGNSA. V lost 5 bases to trimming and J lost 2 bases, with 14 bases between them. This chain's CDR3 is CASSRSGGVTDTQYF. The DNA of the CDR3 is TGTGCCAGCAGCCGGAGCGGAGGGGTCACAGATACGCAGTATTTT.

The table lists this clonotype with a few counts. This chain joins TRBV7-9 and TRBJ2-7, with TRBD1 as a possible D gene (5 bases). The J call is doubtful: the DNA matches TRBJ2-5 better. Germline assignment: CDR1 SEHNR and CDR2 FQNEAQ (reference sequence). The CDR3 extends over 14 amino acids. CDR3 in amino acids: CASSIPTEQETQYF. The CDR3 bases are TGTGCCAGCAGCATCCCGACAGAACAAGAGACCCAGTACTTC.

This clonotype was observed at least ten times. The chain recombines TRBV5-1 with TRBJ1-1; D call uncertain. The CDR3 is 13 residues long. Germline values: CDR1 SGHRS, CDR2 YFSETQ. The V gene lost 3 bases and the J gene lost 0 bases, with 6 bases spanning the gap. CDR3 region: CASSYRLNTEAFF. The DNA for the CDR3 is TGCGCCAGCAGCTACAGACTGAACACTGAAGCTTTCTTT. Full variable domain (outside the CDR3, taken from reference TRBV5-1 and TRBJ1-1): KAGVTQTPRYLIKTRGQQVTLSCSPISGHRSVSWYQQTPGQGLQFLFEYFSETQRNKGNFPGRFSGRQFSNSRSEMNVSTLELGDSALYLCASSYRLNTEAFFGQGTRLTVV.

This clonotype was observed many times. V gene TRBV5-1 combines with J gene TRBJ2-3, with D perhaps given as TRBD1 or TRBD2 (5 bases each). This CDR3 is built from 15 residues. The V and J ends lost 4 bases and 2 bases respectively, with 14 bases between them. The germline V gene encodes CDR1 SGHRS and CDR2 YFSETQ. The CDR3 DNA follows: TGCGCCAGCAGCAGGGACGGATTCCTCACAGATACGCAGTATTTT. The encoded protein is CASSRDGFLTDTQYF.

This clonotype was recorded many times. J is TRBJ1-4 and V is TRBV6-5; tentative D call: TRBD1 (5 bases). This CDR3 comprises 14 residues. V was clipped by 7 bases and J by 8 bases, with 17 bases between them. Germline-derived CDR1 and CDR2 are MNHEY and SVGAGI. The CDR3 here is CASTRQRGEEKLFF. In DNA, the CDR3 is TGTGCCAGCACTCGCCAGCGGGGGGAAGAAAAACTGTTTTTT.

A remark on this clonotype: A junction boundary mismatches the germline segment, possibly from a read error. J is TRBJ2-3 and V is TRBV24-1; D unclear. Germline CDR1 KGHDR, CDR2 SFDVKD. The CDR3 sequence is 11 residues long. Here the CDR3 DNA reads TGTCCCACCAGTAGGCAGGATACGCAGTATTTT. It encodes CPTSRQDTQYF.

V and J are TRBV29-1 and TRBJ2-3; D not certain. The germline V gene has CDR1 SQVTM and CDR2 ANQGSEA. This CDR3 has 12 amino acids. V was clipped by 8 bases and J by 4 bases, with 13 bases between them. DNA for the CDR3: TGCAGCTTCCGTTTAGGACCAGATACGCAGTATTTT. Translation: CSFRLGPDTQYF.

The chain links TRBV24-1 to TRBJ1-1, with D unclear. CDR3 length equals 14 residues. Germline assignment: CDR1 KGHDR and CDR2 SFDVKD. Trimming shortened V by 5 bases and J by 5 bases, and 14 bases separated the two germline ends. The CDR3, as DNA: TGTGCCACCAGTGGGAGCGCAGGTAGTACTGAAGCTTTCTTT. Translated, it gives CATSGSAGSTEAFF.

The rearrangement links TRBV12-3 or TRBV12-4 to TRBJ2-4, with D perhaps matching TRBD1 (6 bases). V dropped 6 bases and J dropped 3 bases, with 12 bases sitting between them. The length of the CDR3 is 14 residues. The CDR3 DNA reads as TGTGCCAGCAGGGACAGTGGTGGCAAAAACATTCAGTACTTC. Translation gives CASRDSGGKNIQYF.

There are a few counts of this clonotype. V is TRBV30 and J is TRBJ1-2, with D unclear. V lost 4 bases to trimming and J lost 7 bases, with 10 bases between them. This CDR3 spans 11 amino acids. CDR1 is GTSNPN and CDR2 is SVGIG in the germline V gene (reference sequence). DNA for the CDR3: TGTGCCTGGAACCTTGCGGGTGGCTACACCTTC. Translated: CAWNLAGGYTF.

This clonotype has more than one count but fewer than ten. The chain carries TRBV12-3 or TRBV12-4 and TRBJ2-1; TRBD1 might be the D (5 bases). Trimming pared 5 bases from V and 12 bases from J, leaving 20 bases between. The CDR3 totals 14 residues. The CDR3 sequence: CASSGDSALTGQFF. In nucleotides, the CDR3 is TGTGCCAGCAGTGGAGACAGCGCCCTTACAGGGCAGTTCTTC.

The chain uses TRBV28 and TRBJ2-7; D unresolved. This CDR3 is 13 amino acids long. Trimming took 7 bases from V and 3 from J, leaving 13 bases between them. Germline V gene data show CDR1 as MDHEN and CDR2 as SYDVKM. CDR3 sequence reads: CASKRGLNYEQYF. CDR3 nucleotides: TGTGCCAGCAAAAGAGGCCTTAACTACGAGCAGTACTTC.

This clonotype turned up a few times. V gene TRBV12-3 or TRBV12-4 combines with J gene TRBJ2-2, with TRBD1 identical over 7 bases. Unmatched junction bases numbered 12, after V lost 7 bases and J lost 4 bases. This CDR3 is built from 16 residues. The CDR3: CASMTRTGQSTGELFF. The CDR3 nucleotides read TGTGCCAGCATGACTCGGACGGGACAGTCCACCGGGGAGCTGTTTTTT.

This clonotype turned up a few times. This chain uses TRBV20-1 with TRBJ1-1; TRBD1 matches at 7 bases. CDR1 and CDR2 (germline): DFQATT, SNEGSKA (reference sequence). Trimming removed 3 bases from V and 4 bases from J; junction bases left unmatched: 14. This CDR3 comprises 16 residues. The CDR3 nucleotides are TGCAGTGCTAGGGAGAGGGGGGAGGGGGCGTGCACTGAAGCTTTCTTT. Protein product: CSARERGEGACTEAFF.

V usage is TRBV20-1 and J usage is TRBJ1-4; 9 positions match TRBD1. The V segment lost 2 bases and the J segment 12 bases; nucleotides outside the gene matches: 10. The CDR3 consists of 14 residues. Looked up from germline, CDR1 is DFQATT and CDR2 is SNEGSKA (reference sequence). The CDR3 here is CSARPGTGYIELFF. CDR3 bases: TGCAGTGCTAGACCCGGGACAGGGTATATAGAACTGTTTTTT.

The chain joins TRBV5-1 to TRBJ2-7; TRBD2 matches 12 bases. CDR3 length equals 14 residues. With V trimmed by 4 bases and J by 5 bases, 4 bases remained unmatched. Looked up from germline, CDR1 is SGHRS and CDR2 is YFSETQ. The CDR3 region is CASSRTSGADEQYF. The CDR3 coding sequence is TGCGCCAGCAGCCGGACTAGCGGGGCTGACGAGCAGTACTTC.

With respect to this clonotype: Being one base from a much bigger clone, this may be a read error. The rearrangement links TRBV20-1 to TRBJ1-2, with 7 bases fitting TRBD1. The CDR3 totals 14 residues. Germline CDR1 reads DFQATT; CDR2 reads SNEGSKA (reference sequence). The CDR3 protein is CSAVGSGGEYGCTF. DNA for the CDR3: TGCAGTGCTGTCGGGTCAGGGGGAGAGTATGGCTGCACCTTC.

The J gene is TRBJ2-1, the V gene TRBV12-3 or TRBV12-4; 8 bases line up with TRBD2. V trimming: 5 bases; J trimming: 4 bases; junction bases outside the gene matches: 13. The CDR3 loop spans 17 amino acids. CDR3 protein: CASSATTGTRRYNEQFF. DNA of the CDR3: TGTGCCAGCAGTGCAACAACCGGGACTAGGAGGTACAATGAGCAGTTCTTC.

This clonotype appeared a few times. V and J are TRBV12-3 or TRBV12-4 and TRBJ1-1; D might be TRBD1 (6 bases). V was clipped by 6 bases and J by 3 bases, with 17 bases between them. This CDR3 is 15 amino acids long. Written as DNA, the CDR3 is TGTGCCAGCAGCCCTGGGGGGGCGCCAGACACTGAAGCTTTCTTT. It specifies CASSPGGAPDTEAFF.

This clonotype has only a few counts. The V gene is TRBV5-1, the J gene TRBJ2-3; TRBD1 might be the D (7 bases). The V end lost 1 base, the J end lost 3 bases, and 15 bases lay between the germline ends. Germline V gene lookup returns CDR1 SGHRS and CDR2 YFSETQ. There are 16 residues in the CDR3. CDR3 sequence: CASSLRSTGRTDTQYF. For the CDR3, the DNA is TGCGCCAGCAGCTTGAGGTCGACAGGGAGGACAGATACGCAGTATTTT.